This T cell receptor beta chain was sequenced for a study of CDR3 diversity in severe acne. TCRdb reprocessed the PCR reads via MiXCR and lists one record per CDR3 protein. Of around 85,000 distinct CDR3 sequences listed, around 50% are singletons. V shed 2 bases and J shed 3 bases, with 4 bases lying between them. Germline assignment: CDR1 SNHLY and CDR2 FYNNEI. The CDR3 is 12 residues long. Material: blood. The chain couples TRBV2 to TRBJ1-1; D gene ambiguous. The clonotype originates from a male donor with severe acne vulgaris. CDR3 DNA: TGTGCCAGCAGTGAATTGGACACTGAAGCTTTCTTT. Translation: CASSELDTEAFF.